What follows describes a single TCR beta chain. There are 15 residues in the CDR3. Germline assignment: CDR1 SQVTM and CDR2 ANQGSEA. Trimming at V came to 1 base and at J to 4 bases, leaving 6 bases not matched to a gene. The sample is drawn from a study of read filtering for tumor transcriptome and immune sequencing. Study-wide context: RNA-seq yielded only about 75 to 1,400 TCR reads, IR-seq about 3.5 to 10.27 million.

From roughly 0.4 ug of RNA, a library with molecular barcoded alpha/delta and beta/gamma adaptors was made. TCRdb itself ran the reads through MiXCR, one entry per CDR3 protein. Altogether about 46,000 distinct CDR3 sequences are present, about 12% being singletons, with the ten largest covering more than 12%. The chain has TRBV29-1 and TRBJ2-5; 10 nucleotides line up with TRBD2. The specimen sequenced was a population of CD138-negative cells sorted from bone marrow. The sequence was obtained from a donor over 35 with multiple myeloma. The DNA for the CDR3 is TGCAGCGTTGAAGTAGTAGCGGGAGGTGTAGAGACCCAGTACTTC. This translates into CSVEVVAGGVETQYF.